This paragraph reports one T cell receptor (beta chain). Antigen unknown. The junction and the germline gene differ at one end; a read error may be behind it. Included in the TCR beta cDNA libraries were unique molecular identifiers. Input populations of roughly 0.85 to 11 million T cells gave rise to roughly 0.5 million cDNA molecules. TCRdb fed the PCR reads into MiXCR, producing one record per CDR3 protein. The sample includes some 260,000 distinct CDR3 sequences, around 34% of them seen just once. The sample belongs to a study of post-analysis software for immune sequencing data. The wider study: Relapsing-remitting, secondary progressive and progressive-relapsing multiple sclerosis were all included among the disease courses. General study points: Four or five TRBV segments occurring more often in patients than controls included TRBV5-6, TRBV5-1 and TRBV20-1.

Germline CDR1 is SNHLY and CDR2 is FYNNEI. CDR3 length: 15 amino acids. Sequenced input: blood. The clonotype comes from a girl aged 10-17 years with multiple sclerosis. The chain carries TRBV2 and TRBJ1-5; D ambiguous. CDR3 sequence: CTSSAGEFLSQPQHF. The CDR3 DNA reads TGTACCAGCAGTGCCGGGGAGTTTTTGTCTCAGCCCCAGCATTTT.